This TCR beta chain was identified during a study of blood T cells in healthy people across ages. This CDR3 is built from 16 residues. V shed 4 bases and J shed 0 bases, with 13 bases lying between them. General study results and limits: Diversity estimated from one million T cells was considered an underestimate. Researchers report that TCR beta diversity correlated strongly with naive T cell percentage.

Extractions gave at least 5 micrograms of total RNA per sample. For the second PCR, which ran for about 7 to 11 cycles, a sample-barcoded 5' primer and a J-beta primer mix were used. TCRdb independently ran MiXCR on the 5' RACE reads; one entry per CDR3 protein. The table includes 550,000 to 650,000 distinct CDR3 sequences, about 30% detected once. This clonotype was recorded a few times. The antigen is unknown. This receptor was identified in a woman older than 75 in good health. Sequencing input: blood. V usage is TRBV12-3 or TRBV12-4 and J usage is TRBJ1-3; a weak D match, TRBD1 (5 bases). The CDR3 loop is CASSYLGGSSGNTIYF. DNA of the CDR3: TGTGCCAGCAGTTACCTCGGGGGAAGCTCTGGAAACACCATATATTTT.